This is a list of T cell receptor beta chains from one sample in a study of blood T cell repertoires in COVID-19. Data came from immunoSEQ multiplex PCR; TCRdb stores just in-frame clones and leaves some out. The sample has 200,000 to 300,000 clones; roughly 90% are singletons. Sequencing input: PBMCs or T cells enriched from blood (not recorded which). These receptors were taken from a woman in her twenties or thirties with acute COVID-19. The CDR3 runs from the conserved cysteine through the conserved F or W. A D gene is named only where the DNA matches it firmly. Size is stated for part of the rows, as once, few or many counts, or as a class when the clone is expanded.

d_gene: NA
abundance: NA
j_gene: TRBJ2-6
v_gene: TRBV3-1/TRBV3-2
CDR3nt: TGTGCCAGCAGCCCCACTCCGGGACTCCTCTCTGGGGCCAACGTCCTGACTTTC
CDR3aa: CASSPTPGLLSGANVLTF

d_gene: TRBD2
abundance: NA
j_gene: TRBJ2-3
v_gene: TRBV19
CDR3nt: TGTGCCAGCAGTTCACCGCCGGGACTAGTCGCAGATACGCAGTATTTT
CDR3aa: CASSSPPGLVADTQYF

d_gene: NA
abundance: NA
j_gene: TRBJ1-5
v_gene: TRBV11-2
CDR3nt: TGTGCCAGCAGCTCGCGCACAGGGATGAGTCAGCCCCAGCATTTT
CDR3aa: CASSSRTGMSQPQHF

d_gene: NA
abundance: NA
j_gene: TRBJ2-7
v_gene: TRBV5-1
CDR3nt: TGCGCCAGCAGCTTATCGGGTGGGAGGCCTGTCGAGCAGTACTTC
CDR3aa: CASSLSGGRPVEQYF

d_gene: NA
abundance: few
j_gene: TRBJ1-1
v_gene: TRBV3-1/TRBV3-2
CDR3nt: TGTGCCAGCAGGCAGAGGTATGGGAACACTGAAGCTTTCTTT
CDR3aa: CASRQRYGNTEAFF

d_gene: TRBD1
abundance: NA
j_gene: TRBJ2-4
v_gene: TRBV7-8
CDR3nt: TGTGCCAGCAGCCCACCTGGACAGGGGAACATTCAGTACTTC
CDR3aa: CASSPPGQGNIQYF

d_gene: NA
abundance: NA
j_gene: TRBJ2-5
v_gene: TRBV2
CDR3nt: TGTGCCAGCAGTGAAGTAAACAGGGTCGGAGAGACCCAGTACTTC
CDR3aa: CASSEVNRVGETQYF

d_gene: NA
abundance: NA
j_gene: TRBJ1-5
v_gene: TRBV7-9
CDR3nt: TGTGCCAGCGCCGGGGGGGGTCAGCCCCAGCATTTT
CDR3aa: CASAGGGQPQHF

d_gene: TRBD1
abundance: NA
j_gene: TRBJ2-3
v_gene: TRBV4-1
CDR3nt: TGCGCCAGCAGCCAAGTAATCACAGGGGGCACAGATACGCAGTATTTT
CDR3aa: CASSQVITGGTDTQYF

d_gene: NA
abundance: NA
j_gene: TRBJ2-1
v_gene: TRBV7-9
CDR3nt: TGTGCCAGCAGCCTCCCTCGGGGGAGCTCCTACAATGAGCAGTTCTTC
CDR3aa: CASSLPRGSSYNEQFF

d_gene: TRBD1
abundance: once
j_gene: TRBJ1-1
v_gene: TRBV12-5
CDR3nt: TGTGCTAGTGGTTTGGTACGGGAGACAGGGACGATGAACACTGAAGCTTTCTTT
CDR3aa: CASGLVRETGTMNTEAFF

d_gene: NA
abundance: NA
j_gene: TRBJ1-4
v_gene: TRBV4-3
CDR3nt: TGCGCCAGCAGCCAAGCAGGCGTAACTAATGAAAAACTGTTTTTT
CDR3aa: CASSQAGVTNEKLFF

d_gene: NA
abundance: NA
j_gene: TRBJ2-3
v_gene: TRBV5-1
CDR3nt: TGCGCCAGCAGCCCCGGACTAAGGGGGGGCGCGGGAGATACGCAGTATTTT
CDR3aa: CASSPGLRGGAGDTQYF

d_gene: TRBD1
abundance: NA
j_gene: TRBJ1-1
v_gene: TRBV18
CDR3nt: TGTGCCAGCTCACCCGGACAGGGGATATCTGAAGCTTTCTTT
CDR3aa: CASSPGQGISEAFF

d_gene: NA
abundance: NA
j_gene: TRBJ1-1
v_gene: TRBV4-1
CDR3nt: TGCGCCAGCAGCCAAGGAGGGGGGGCGCATACTGAAGCTTTCTTT
CDR3aa: CASSQGGGAHTEAFF

d_gene: NA
abundance: once
j_gene: TRBJ1-4
v_gene: TRBV5-1
CDR3nt: TGCGCCAGCAGCCTACAGGCCCAGAATGAAAAACTGTTTTTT
CDR3aa: CASSLQAQNEKLFF

d_gene: NA
abundance: NA
j_gene: TRBJ2-1
v_gene: TRBV2
CDR3nt: TGTGCCAGCAGTGAAGAAGCCGGAGACAATGAGCAGTTCTTC
CDR3aa: CASSEEAGDNEQFF

d_gene: NA
abundance: NA
j_gene: TRBJ1-2
v_gene: TRBV3-1/TRBV3-2
CDR3nt: TGTGCCAGCAGCCAAGATCCCGGCGGCTGGTTTCGCTACACCTTC
CDR3aa: CASSQDPGGWFRYTF

d_gene: NA
abundance: NA
j_gene: TRBJ1-3
v_gene: TRBV10-3
CDR3nt: TGTGCCATCACCGCGGAGTTCTCTGGAAACACCATATATTTT
CDR3aa: CAITAEFSGNTIYF

d_gene: TRBD1
abundance: NA
j_gene: TRBJ2-1
v_gene: TRBV5-1
CDR3nt: TGCGCCAGCAGCTTTCCCGTCCCTGACAGGGGGAGCTCCTACAATGAGCAGTTCTTC
CDR3aa: CASSFPVPDRGSSYNEQFF

d_gene: NA
abundance: NA
j_gene: TRBJ1-1
v_gene: TRBV5-6
CDR3nt: TGTGCCAGCAGCTCAACGTCCGGGGGGAACACTGAAGCTTTCTTT
CDR3aa: CASSSTSGGNTEAFF

d_gene: NA
abundance: NA
j_gene: TRBJ2-6
v_gene: TRBV2
CDR3nt: TGTGCCAGCAGCGTGCTGGAGGGCTCCGGGGCCAACGTCCTGACTTTC
CDR3aa: CASSVLEGSGANVLTF

d_gene: NA
abundance: NA
j_gene: TRBJ2-7
v_gene: TRBV7-8
CDR3nt: TGTGCCAGCAACTTAGGGCTCAGGGGCATAATCTACGAGCAGTACTTC
CDR3aa: CASNLGLRGIIYEQYF